Listed here is a single T cell receptor (beta chain). Antigen: not known. The CDR3 length is 14 residues. The germline CDR1 and CDR2 sequences are SNHLY and FYNNEI. V dropped 4 bases and J dropped 4; count of bases not matched to a gene: 7. Sequenced by immunoSEQ multiplex PCR; TCRdb stores in-frame clones only, minus some. The repertoire includes about 420,000 clones, roughly 90% of them detected once, and about 4% sits in the top ten. This entry belongs to a study of Ad26.COV2.S vaccination and SARS-CoV-2 variants. Study overall: Recipients of Ad26.COV2.S got it intramuscularly, once or twice 56 days apart.

Treatment meaning: some 19 received Ad26.COV2.S at low or high dose, single or two shots; 5 received placebo; per-sample allocation not given. Specimens were obtained on day 63 following the first vaccine or placebo injection. Findings of the study overall: Following vaccination, spike-specific CD8+ and CD4+ T cell responses reportedly exhibited substantial breadth.

The chain recombines TRBV2 with TRBJ2-7, with 7 bases matching TRBD1. The TCR originated in a person between 18 and 60 years old who received the Ad26.COV2.S COVID-19 vaccine or a placebo. This specimen consisted of peripheral blood, obtained in a trial of Ad26.COV2.S vaccine versus placebo. CDR3 sequence (DNA): TGTGCCAGCAGTGGGCCAGGGGGTCCGTACGAGCAGTACTTC. It specifies CASSGPGGPYEQYF. The full variable domain, its missing parts supplied by reference TRBV2 and TRBJ2-7, is EPEVTQTPSHQVTQMGQEVILRCVPISNHLYFYWYRQILGQKVEFLVSFYNNEISEKSEIFDDQFSVERPDGSNFTLKIRSTKLEDSAMYFCASSGPGGPYEQYFGPGTRLTVT.